The next 22 T cell receptor beta chains were all read from a single sample in a study of cytomegalovirus exposure and HLA in healthy donors. Repertoires were generated with immunoSEQ multiplex PCR, while TCRdb's copy carries only in-frame clones and drops some. This sample has about 98,000 clones, with less than 90% found just once. The sample taken for sequencing was PBMCs. The receptors were sampled from a man younger than 35 in good health and CMV-seropositive.

CDR3 coding DNA: TGTGCCAGCAGTTTACAATCCATAGCCGTAGGTGAGCAGTTCTTC. Translating gives CASSLQSIAVGEQFF. The chain carries TRBV27 and TRBJ2-1; no clear D gene. This CDR3 is built from 15 residues. Looked up from germline, CDR1 is MNHEY and CDR2 is SMNVEV (reference sequence). Deletions cut 2 bases from V and 9 bases from J, with 17 bases between.

The gene calls are TRBV19 and TRBJ1-4; D remains unclear. This CDR3 spans 17 amino acids. Germline V gives CDR1 LNHDA, CDR2 SQIVND (reference sequence). The V and J ends lost 7 bases and 0 bases respectively, with 18 bases between them. DNA for the CDR3: TGTGCCAGTACTCCCTGGAGGGCGGGAGCAACTAATGAAAAACTGTTTTTT. This encodes CASTPWRAGATNEKLFF.

The rearrangement uses TRBV19 and TRBJ2-3; D might be TRBD2 (7 bases). Germline V gene data show CDR1 as LNHDA and CDR2 as SQIVND (reference sequence). Trimming left V 9 bases short and J 4 bases short, with 20 bases between. The CDR3 sequence is 15 residues long. CDR3 coding DNA: TGTGCCAGCCGAGGGGGGGGTTTTAGAGCAGATACGCAGTATTTT. Translating it yields CASRGGGFRADTQYF.

This clone was seen only a few times. The chain carries TRBV5-6 and TRBJ2-7; the match to TRBD2 covers 8 bases. The CDR3 sequence is 15 residues long. Germline V lookup: CDR1 SGHDT, CDR2 YYEEEE. After removal of 1 base from V and 3 bases from J, the junction contained 6 bases not matched to a gene. This CDR3 is CASSLRSGRFYEQYF. The CDR3, as DNA: TGTGCCAGCAGCTTGCGGAGCGGGAGATTCTACGAGCAGTACTTC.

The chain employs TRBV7-3 and TRBJ1-2, with D possibly matching TRBD1 (6 bases). V was pared by 1 base and J by 6 bases, with 9 bases between. In germline, CDR1 is SGHTA, CDR2 FQGTGA. The CDR3 extends over 13 amino acids. This CDR3 reads CASSLSRGHGYTF. In DNA form, the CDR3 reads TGTGCCAGCAGCTTAAGCAGGGGCCATGGCTACACCTTC.

CDR3 sequence (DNA): TGCGCCAGCAGAAGGGAGATGAGCTCCTACAATGAGCAGTTCTTC. Encoded protein: CASRREMSSYNEQFF. The chain has TRBV5-1 and TRBJ2-1, with D possibly being TRBD2 (5 bases). The germline gives CDR1 SGHRS, CDR2 YFSETQ. The CDR3 loop spans 15 amino acids. V lost 5 bases, J lost 0 bases, and 12 bases lay in between.

The chain combines TRBV27 with TRBJ2-1, with D possibly matching TRBD2 (5 bases). CDR1 is MNHEY, CDR2 SMNVEV, per germline (reference sequence). V lost 6 bases and J lost 13, with 13 bases in between. The CDR3 runs 11 residues. CDR3 nucleotides: TGTGCCAGCAGACTAGGCCCCGGACAGTTCTTC. It is translated as CASRLGPGQFF.

The CDR3 is CAGTGIGRGYTF. Here the CDR3 DNA reads TGTGCCGGGACAGGGATTGGGCGTGGCTACACCTTC. The chain is built from TRBV5-4 and TRBJ1-2; TRBD1 matches 9 bases. V lost 10 bases, J lost 7 bases, and 8 bases stayed unmatched. From germline, CDR1 is SGHNT and CDR2 YYREEE (reference sequence). This CDR3 is built from 12 residues.

This clone has just one count. The gene calls are TRBV14 and TRBJ2-3, with 7 bases fitting TRBD2. The V gene end was trimmed by 4 bases and the J gene end by 4 bases; junction bases not matched to a gene: 11. The CDR3 loop spans 16 amino acids. Germline V gene lookup returns CDR1 SGHDN and CDR2 FVKESK. The CDR3 sequence: CASSPPRTTSSDTQYF. Written as DNA, the CDR3 is TGTGCCAGCAGCCCACCAAGAACGACTAGCTCAGATACGCAGTATTTT.

As regards this clone: Other DNA sequences from this sample encode an identical CDR3 as well. CDR3 region: CASSIGTGSYEQYF. Written as DNA, the CDR3 is TGTGCCAGTAGTATCGGAACAGGTTCCTACGAGCAGTACTTC. The chain employs TRBV19 and TRBJ2-7, with D possibly matching TRBD1 (5 bases). Per germline, CDR1 LNHDA and CDR2 SQIVND (reference sequence). The CDR3 runs to 14 residues. The V gene lost 3 bases and the J gene lost 1 base, with 10 bases spanning the gap.

The chain couples TRBV7-2 to TRBJ2-7; TRBD2 matches at 9 bases. The CDR3 totals 14 residues. Germline CDR1 and CDR2: SGHTA and FQGNSA. Trimming cost V 5 bases and J 2 bases; bases outside gene matches: 4. In nucleotides, the CDR3 is TGTGCCAGCAGCCCGGGACTAGCCCCCTACGAGCAGTACTTC. This gives the protein CASSPGLAPYEQYF. The full variable domain, completed using reference TRBV7-2 and TRBJ2-7, is GAGVSQSPSNKVTEKGKDVELRCDPISGHTALYWYRQSLGQGLEFLIYFQGNSAPDKSGLPSDRFSAERTGGSVSTLTIQRTQQEDSAVYLCASSPGLAPYEQYFGPGTRLTVT.

J is TRBJ1-1 and V is TRBV14, with TRBD1 identical over 8 bases. Germline assignment: CDR1 SGHDN and CDR2 FVKESK. V dropped 4 bases and J dropped 2; count of bases not matched to a gene: 6. The CDR3 extends over 15 amino acids. The CDR3 loop reads CASSPTGGPNTEAFF. CDR3 DNA: TGTGCCAGCAGCCCTACAGGGGGACCCAACACTGAAGCTTTCTTT.

In DNA form, the CDR3 reads TGTGCCAGCTCACCAAAGGGGCTGAGCTCTGGAAACACCATATATTTT. It specifies CASSPKGLSSGNTIYF. This chain connects TRBV18 to TRBJ1-3; tentative D call: TRBD1 (5 bases). CDR1 is KGHSH and CDR2 is LQKENI in the germline V gene. Between the trimmed V and J ends, which lost 2 bases and 0 bases, there was a span of 11 bases. The CDR3 consists of 16 residues.

The chain joins TRBV7-2 to TRBJ1-5, with 11 bases identical to TRBD1. CDR1 and CDR2 from the germline V gene are SGHTA and FQGNSA. CDR3 length: 15 residues. V trimming: 7 bases; J trimming: 7 bases; junction bases outside the gene matches: 9. CDR3 bases: TGTGCCAGCACCCCATTCGGGACAGGGGGACAGCCCCAGCATTTT. Translation: CASTPFGTGGQPQHF.

The V and J genes are TRBV11-3 and TRBJ2-1; weak D call: TRBD1 (5 bases). Trimming stripped 5 bases from V and 11 bases from J, with 13 bases between. Germline lookup yields CDR1 SGHNT and CDR2 YENEEA. The CDR3 is made up of 12 amino acids. CDR3 nucleotide sequence: TGTGCCAGCAGCCTTGGGGCGAGAAAGCAGTTCTTC. Amino acids: CASSLGARKQFF.

This rearrangement joins TRBV11-3 to TRBJ2-7, with TRBD2 matching 9 bases. The V segment lost 1 base and the J segment 2 bases; nucleotides outside the gene matches: 9. The CDR3 has 17 residues. Germline CDR1 reads SGHNT; CDR2 reads YENEEA. The chain's CDR3 is CASSLVSGGRAAYEQYF. Here the CDR3 DNA reads TGTGCCAGCAGCTTAGTCTCGGGCGGGAGGGCGGCCTACGAGCAGTACTTC.

The CDR3 here is CASSFRGSFDNEQFF. The CDR3 coding sequence is TGTGCCAGCAGTTTTCGGGGAAGTTTTGACAATGAGCAGTTCTTC. V gene TRBV28 combines with J gene TRBJ2-1; TRBD2 is a possible D gene (5 bases). CDR3 length: 15 amino acids. The V gene lost 3 bases and the J gene lost 5 bases, with 14 bases spanning the gap. Germline lookup yields CDR1 MDHEN and CDR2 SYDVKM.

The CDR3 sequence: CASSLGTSGTYEQYF. In DNA form, the CDR3 reads TGTGCCAGCAGCTTGGGGACTAGCGGGACCTACGAGCAGTACTTC. The chain uses TRBV7-9 and TRBJ2-7; TRBD2 matches 13 bases. CDR3 length: 15 amino acids. CDR1 and CDR2 (germline): SEHNR, FQNEAQ (reference sequence). The V segment lost 3 bases and the J segment 2 bases; nucleotides outside the gene matches: 1.

The chain carries TRBV2 and TRBJ1-1, with D perhaps TRBD1 (5 bases). Germline values: CDR1 SNHLY, CDR2 FYNNEI. There are 14 residues in the CDR3. Trimming pared 3 bases from V and 1 base from J, leaving 9 bases between. CDR3 DNA: TGTGCCAGCAGTGACGGGCAGGGGAACACTGAAGCTTTCTTT. This translates into CASSDGQGNTEAFF.

This sequence joins TRBV7-3 and TRBJ2-6; D gene unclear. V lost 3 bases to trimming and J lost 4 bases, with 13 bases between them. CDR3 length equals 16 residues. Germline V CDR1 and CDR2: SGHTA, FQGTGA. CDR3 amino acids: CASSLIFAEGANVLTF. The DNA of the CDR3 is TGTGCCAGCAGCTTGATTTTTGCGGAGGGGGCCAACGTCCTGACTTTC.

V is TRBV9 and J is TRBJ2-1, with TRBD2 identical over 8 bases. The CDR3 extends over 15 amino acids. Trimming cost V 0 bases and J 9 bases; bases outside gene matches: 8. Germline loops: CDR1 SGDLS, CDR2 YYNGEE. CDR3 amino acids: CASSVGRGGFGEQFF. Written as DNA, the CDR3 is TGTGCCAGCAGCGTAGGACGGGGGGGTTTTGGTGAGCAGTTCTTC.

The V gene is TRBV5-1, the J gene TRBJ2-3; D is unresolved. There are 16 residues in the CDR3. Germline V gene lookup returns CDR1 SGHRS and CDR2 YFSETQ. V was pared by 6 bases and J by 0 bases, with 17 bases between. In nucleotides, the CDR3 is TGCGCCAGCACCCCCGGTATCGCGACTAGCACAGATACGCAGTATTTT. This translates into CASTPGIATSTDTQYF.